These 18 T cell receptor beta chains originate from one sample sequenced in a study of post-analysis software for immune sequencing data. Whole-study results and caveats: With TRBV5-6, TRBV5-1 and TRBV20-1 included, 4 or 5 TRBV segments were more frequent in patients than in controls.

These receptors are not linked to any known antigen. Every TCR beta cDNA library bore unique molecular identifiers. TCRdb reanalysed the PCR reads using MiXCR and keeps one entry per CDR3 protein. The table has roughly 620,000 distinct CDR3 sequences, around 47% seen once. Sequences were obtained from blood. Receptors were obtained from a girl aged 5 to 17 with multiple sclerosis.

In its sample, this clonotype was seen many times. CDR3 DNA sequence: TGTGCCAGCAGTTTAGGACCCGAGCAGTACTTC. Protein: CASSLGPEQYF. The chain carries TRBV12-3 or TRBV12-4 and TRBJ2-7; D gene unclear. Trimming removed 1 base from V and 6 bases from J, with 4 bases in between. The CDR3 length is 11 residues.

The chain carries TRBV29-1 and TRBJ2-7; 8 bases agree with TRBD2. CDR1 is SQVTM, CDR2 ANQGSEA, per germline. Trimming took 7 bases from V and 3 from J; bases not matched to a gene: 5. This CDR3 has 12 amino acids. CDR3 DNA sequence: TGCAGCGCGGGGGGGACGGGCTACGAGCAGTACTTC. Translated: CSAGGTGYEQYF.

This clonotype showed up just a few times. V is TRBV27 and J is TRBJ2-5, with D tentatively TRBD1 or TRBD2 (6 bases each). Matching the DNA end better, TRBJ2-4 makes the J call doubtful. Germline V gene data show CDR1 as MNHEY and CDR2 as SMNVEV (reference sequence). This CDR3 comprises 15 residues. CDR3 loop: CASSSPPGGQNIQYF. The DNA of the CDR3 is TGTGCCAGCAGTTCTCCCCCTGGGGGGCAAAACATTCAGTACTTC.

Here the CDR3 DNA reads TGCAGTGCGGGTCGGGCCACAGGGAGCGACGAGCAGTACTTC. This gives the protein CSAGRATGSDEQYF. The gene calls are TRBV20-1 and TRBJ2-1; maybe TRBD1 (6 bases). The J call is uncertain, as TRBJ2-7 better fits the DNA end. This CDR3 is built from 14 residues. The germline CDR1 and CDR2 sequences are DFQATT and SNEGSKA (reference sequence).

The V and J genes are TRBV10-3 and TRBJ1-6; no reliable D call. V lost 4 bases and J 4 bases, leaving 11 bases between the germline ends. The CDR3 loop spans 15 amino acids. The germline V gene encodes CDR1 ENHRY and CDR2 SYGVKD. In DNA form, the CDR3 reads TGTGCCATCAGTGGAACCACGGGATATAATTCACCCCTCCACTTT. Amino acids: CAISGTTGYNSPLHF.

This clonotype has a handful of counts. J is TRBJ1-2 and V is TRBV27; D gene unclear. Looked up from germline, CDR1 is MNHEY and CDR2 is SMNVEV (reference sequence). The CDR3 sequence is 12 residues long. Trimming took 3 bases from V and 8 from J, leaving 10 bases between them. Written as DNA, the CDR3 is TGTGCCAGCAGTTTTAAGGGTATGGGCTACACCTTC. It is translated as CASSFKGMGYTF.

V and J are TRBV7-6 and TRBJ2-7; D is uncertain. The germline V gene encodes CDR1 SGHVS and CDR2 FNYEAQ. The V gene lost 0 bases and the J gene lost 0 bases, with 12 bases spanning the gap. There are 16 residues in the CDR3. This chain's CDR3 is CASSLAPRFHSYEQYF. CDR3 DNA sequence: TGTGCCAGCAGCTTAGCGCCCAGATTTCACTCCTACGAGCAGTACTTC.

The chain has TRBV5-1 and TRBJ2-1; D unresolved. The CDR3 consists of 12 residues. V dropped 5 bases and J dropped 13 bases, with 16 bases sitting between them. Germline loops: CDR1 SGHRS, CDR2 YFSETQ. The CDR3 DNA reads TGCGCCAGCAGTCCAAGGCACAGATTCCAGTTCTTC. This codes for CASSPRHRFQFF.

In the case of this clonotype: One junction end does not reproduce the germline sequence, and a read error may be involved. V is TRBV18 and J is TRBJ2-3; D call uncertain. Germline CDR1 KGHSH, CDR2 LQKENI. The CDR3 is 13 residues long. The CDR3 DNA follows: TGTGCCAGCCCACCACTTCCTCGGGATACGCAGTATTTT. Protein product: CASPPLPRDTQYF.

This chain uses TRBV6-2 or TRBV6-3 with TRBJ2-3; TRBD1 might be the D (6 bases). From germline, CDR1 is MNHEY and CDR2 SVGEGT. With 4 bases removed from V and 6 bases from J, the gap between germline ends came to 29 bases. CDR3 length: 19 residues. DNA of the CDR3: TGTGCCAGCAGTTCCTTTCCTATATCAGGGGCCGTCCCCACGGATACGCAGTATTTT. Translating it yields CASSSFPISGAVPTDTQYF.

The J gene is TRBJ2-1, the V gene TRBV24-1; 7 positions agree with TRBD1. CDR3 size: 13 residues. After removal of 6 bases from V and 6 bases from J, the junction contained 4 bases not matched to a gene. Germline CDR1 KGHDR, CDR2 SFDVKD. The CDR3 DNA follows: TGTGCCACCAGTTCAGGGGGAAGCAATGAGCAGTTCTTC. This encodes CATSSGGSNEQFF.

This clonotype showed up just once. A read error may produce the germline difference seen at one junction end. The CDR3 nucleotides read TGTGCCAACAGCCCACTTGAGGACTATGGCTACACCTTC. It specifies CANSPLEDYGYTF. The chain is built from TRBV7-2 and TRBJ1-2; D call uncertain. Per the germline V gene, CDR1 is SGHTA and CDR2 is FQGNSA. CDR3 length equals 13 residues.

This clonotype was seen at least ten times. The genes are TRBV12-3 or TRBV12-4 and TRBJ2-7; D call uncertain. The V end was cut by 4 bases, the J end by 3 bases, with 4 bases between. The CDR3 has 11 amino acids. The CDR3 nucleotides read TGTGCCAGCAGTTATAACTACGAGCAGTACTTC. Protein product: CASSYNYEQYF.

This clonotype was detected a few times. The V gene is TRBV7-9, the J gene TRBJ2-5, with D unresolved. V gave up 1 base and J gave up 4 bases, with 10 bases separating them. The CDR3 has 14 amino acids. The germline V gene has CDR1 SEHNR and CDR2 FQNEAQ (reference sequence). The CDR3 DNA follows: TGTGCCAGCAGCTTAGTCGAAGGGATAGAGACCCAGTACTTC. This gives the protein CASSLVEGIETQYF.

This clonotype appeared a single time. The rearrangement joins TRBV20-1 to TRBJ2-1; 11 bases line up with TRBD2. The V and J ends lost 4 bases and 4 bases, in that order; junction bases with no gene match: 6. Germline CDR1 and CDR2: DFQATT and SNEGSKA (reference sequence). This CDR3 is built from 15 residues. The CDR3 DNA sequence: TGCAGTGCTACCGGAACTAGCGGGAGATACAATGAGCAGTTCTTC. Its translation is CSATGTSGRYNEQFF.

This chain uses TRBV12-3 or TRBV12-4 with TRBJ2-7; 7 bases align to TRBD1. CDR3 length: 14 amino acids. V lost 3 bases to trimming and J lost 3 bases; unmatched junction nucleotides: 5. The DNA of the CDR3 is TGTGCCAGCAGTTTCACCGGGACAGACTACGAGCAGTACTTC. Its protein product is CASSFTGTDYEQYF.

The rearrangement uses TRBV4-1 and TRBJ2-3, with no clear D. The CDR3 runs 14 residues. Germline lookup yields CDR1 MGHRA and CDR2 YSYEKL. Trimming removed 3 bases at V and 5 bases at J, with 12 bases between. The CDR3, as DNA: TGCGCCAGCAGCCAGGCCACAGCTGGAGATACGCAGTATTTT. Translating it yields CASSQATAGDTQYF.

This clonotype was observed at least ten times. This chain uses TRBV6-6 with TRBJ2-7; TRBD2 agrees at 9 bases. In germline, CDR1 is MNHNY, CDR2 SVGAGI (reference sequence). V was pared by 5 bases and J by 0 bases, with 8 bases of the junction left unmatched. The length of the CDR3 is 16 residues. CDR3 DNA: TGTGCCAGCAGTAGGGGTGTTAGCGGGAGCTCCTACGAGCAGTACTTC. Translating it yields CASSRGVSGSSYEQYF.